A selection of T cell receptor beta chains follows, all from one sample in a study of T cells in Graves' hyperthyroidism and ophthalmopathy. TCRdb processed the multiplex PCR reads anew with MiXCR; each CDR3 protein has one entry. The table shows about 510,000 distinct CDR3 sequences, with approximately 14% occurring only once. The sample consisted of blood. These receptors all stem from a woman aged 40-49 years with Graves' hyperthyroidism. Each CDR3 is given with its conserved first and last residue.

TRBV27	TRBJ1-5	CASSWQGASNQPQHF
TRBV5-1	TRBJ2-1	CASSLFGDYYNEQFF
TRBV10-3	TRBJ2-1	CAISAQSSGGYNEQFF
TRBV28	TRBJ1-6	CASRSGTVNSPLHF
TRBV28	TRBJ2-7	CASSFTTPSYEQYF
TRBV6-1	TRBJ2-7	CASQKEQGTVYEQYF
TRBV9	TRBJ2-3	CASSARPRTGQADTQYF
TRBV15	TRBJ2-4	CATSGGAELAKNIQYF
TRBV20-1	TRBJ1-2	CSAWTGGGNYGYTF
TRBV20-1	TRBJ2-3	CSPGTGTDTQYF
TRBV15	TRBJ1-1	CATSRDLGGSEAFF
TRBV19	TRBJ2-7	CASSTKGQGIYEQYF
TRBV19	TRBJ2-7	CASTIAGGPYEQYF
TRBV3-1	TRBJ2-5	CASSQELGSRGETQYF
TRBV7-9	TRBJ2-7	CASSQQGTGKSYEQYF
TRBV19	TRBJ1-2	CASSIKRGPDYGYTF
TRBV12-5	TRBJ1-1	CASGIQGNTEAFF
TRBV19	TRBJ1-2	CASSTHLSNYGYTF
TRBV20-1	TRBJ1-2	CSAERPDRFAYGYTF
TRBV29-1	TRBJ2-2	CSGYSGGLGGELFF
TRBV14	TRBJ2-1	CASSQGYEFFSYNEQFF
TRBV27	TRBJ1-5	CASSAPPPQHF
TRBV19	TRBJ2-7	CASSTGTPYEQYF
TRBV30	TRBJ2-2	CAWSVGYRSGELFF